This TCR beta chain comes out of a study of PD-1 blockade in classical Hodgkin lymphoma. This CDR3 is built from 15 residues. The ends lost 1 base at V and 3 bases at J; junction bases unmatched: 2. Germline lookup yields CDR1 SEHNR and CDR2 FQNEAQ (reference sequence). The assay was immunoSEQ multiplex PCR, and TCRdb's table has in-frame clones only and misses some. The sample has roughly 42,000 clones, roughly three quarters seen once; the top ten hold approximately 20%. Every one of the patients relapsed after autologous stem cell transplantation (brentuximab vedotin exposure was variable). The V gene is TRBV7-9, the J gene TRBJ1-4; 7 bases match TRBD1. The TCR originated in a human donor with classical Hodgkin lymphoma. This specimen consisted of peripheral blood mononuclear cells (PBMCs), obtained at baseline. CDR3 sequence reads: CASSLGQGANEKLFF. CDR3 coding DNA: TGTGCCAGCAGCTTAGGCCAGGGGGCTAATGAAAAACTGTTTTTT.